This is a list of T cell receptor beta chains from one sample in a study of T cells in Graves' hyperthyroidism and ophthalmopathy. TCRdb called the multiplex PCR reads again in MiXCR, with one record for every CDR3 protein. The table records approximately 610,000 distinct CDR3 sequences, roughly 15% of them present only once. Material for sequencing was blood. The source is a woman aged 40 to 50 with Graves' ophthalmopathy. The CDR3 runs from the conserved cysteine through the conserved F or W. A D gene is named only where the DNA matches it firmly. Rows give clone size only sometimes, using once, few, many, or a class for an expanded clone.

D	V	J	length	size	DNA	CDR3
TRBD1	TRBV19	TRBJ2-2	15	many	TGTGCCAGTAGGTTGGACAGGGCGAACACCGGGGAGCTGTTTTTT	CASRLDRANTGELFF
TRBD1	TRBV19	TRBJ1-1	19	.	TGTGCCAGTAGTTTCCTCACCCCGGGACAGGACTCTCTGAACACTGAAGCTTTCTTT	CASSFLTPGQDSLNTEAFF
.	TRBV6-2/TRBV6-3	TRBJ1-2	15	many	TGTGCCAGCAGTCGCACAACAGGGTCTTACGATGGCTACACCTTC	CASSRTTGSYDGYTF
.	TRBV7-2	TRBJ2-5	14	few	TGTGCCAGCAGCCCAACATTGTACCAAGAGACCCAGTACTTC	CASSPTLYQETQYF
TRBD2	TRBV20-1	TRBJ2-5	14	.	TGCAGTGCTTTCGGGACTAGCGGGTTAGAGACCCAGTACTTC	CSAFGTSGLETQYF
.	TRBV4-2	TRBJ2-7	13	many	TGTGCCAGCAGCGGATCCAGTGGCTACGAGCAGTACTTC	CASSGSSGYEQYF
TRBD1	TRBV28	TRBJ2-5	15	many	TGTGCCAGCAGTTCATTGGGACAGGGGGGGGAGACCCAGTACTTC	CASSSLGQGGETQYF
.	TRBV2	TRBJ2-6	13	.	TGTGTTAGCAACGGTCTCGGGGCCAACGTCCTGACTTTC	CVSNGLGANVLTF
TRBD1	TRBV28	TRBJ1-5	18	many	TGTGCCAGCACCCTCCGGGACAGGGGAGTTTGGGGAAATCAGCCCCAGCATTTT	CASTLRDRGVWGNQPQHF
TRBD1	TRBV20-1	TRBJ1-5	14	.	TGCAGTGCTAGAGCAGGGGGCGAGGGTGGTCCCCAGCATTTT	CSARAGGEGGPQHF
.	TRBV28	TRBJ1-3	16	many	TGTGCCAGCAGTTTATTGGACACTTCCTCTGGAAACACCATATATTTT	CASSLLDTSSGNTIYF
.	TRBV11-2	TRBJ2-1	15	.	TGTGCCAGCAGCTTAGATCCGGTAGGGGTAAATGAGCAGTTCTTC	CASSLDPVGVNEQFF
.	TRBV27	TRBJ2-5	14	many	TGTGCCAGCAGTACTCTAGCGTCCTCTGAGACCCAGTACTTC	CASSTLASSETQYF
TRBD2	TRBV12-3/TRBV12-4	TRBJ2-2	16	many	TGTGCCACCCGGGGACTAGCGGGAGTTAGCGCCGGGGAGCTGTTTTTT	CATRGLAGVSAGELFF
.	TRBV12-3/TRBV12-4	TRBJ2-2	16	few	TGTGCCAGCAGTCCGGGGGGCCGCGGTCGCACCGGGGAGCTGTTTTTT	CASSPGGRGRTGELFF
.	TRBV6-5	TRBJ1-3	13	many	TGTGCCAGCACGGACATCTCTGGAAACACCATATATTTT	CASTDISGNTIYF
.	TRBV11-1	TRBJ1-2	16	.	TGTGCCAGCAGTAATCGGGGTCAGCAGGGGATCTATGGCTACACCTTC	CASSNRGQQGIYGYTF
TRBD1	TRBV5-8	TRBJ1-5	16	few	TGTGCCAGCAGCCCCACAGGGGTTTATAGCAATCAGCCCCAGCATTTT	CASSPTGVYSNQPQHF
.	TRBV20-1	TRBJ2-5	14	many	TGCAGTGCTAGAGATACAGGGACCCAAGAGACCCAGTACTTC	CSARDTGTQETQYF
.	TRBV24-1	TRBJ1-5	16	many	TGTGCCACCAGTGACAACAGGGCGGGGAGCAATCAGCCCCAGCATTTT	CATSDNRAGSNQPQHF
.	TRBV20-1	TRBJ2-5	11	many	TGCAGTTATCCAGGGCTAGAGACCCAGTACTTC	CSYPGLETQYF
TRBD2	TRBV4-1	TRBJ2-5	18	many	TGCGCCAGCAGGGCAAGGACTAGCGGGTGGGAGTACCAAGAGACCCAGTACTTC	CASRARTSGWEYQETQYF
TRBD2	TRBV27	TRBJ2-5	13	few	TGTGCCACCAGGGTAGCGGGAGTTAAGACCCAGTGCTTC	CATRVAGVKTQCF
.	TRBV5-6	TRBJ2-7	15	many	TGTGCCAGCAGCCCAAAGGACACTTTCTCCTACGAGCAGTACTTC	CASSPKDTFSYEQYF
TRBD1	TRBV19	TRBJ1-1	14	.	TGTGCCAGTAGTTTAGGACAGGGGGCTTCTGAAGCTTTCTTT	CASSLGQGASEAFF
.	TRBV12-3/TRBV12-4	TRBJ1-1	14	many	TGTGCCAGCAGTTTAGGCTATCAGAACACTGAAGCTTTCTTT	CASSLGYQNTEAFF
.	TRBV7-8	TRBJ2-7	14	many	TGTGCCAGCAGCGCCCTGGGGGAATCCTACGAGCAGTACTTC	CASSALGESYEQYF
TRBD2	TRBV19	TRBJ2-5	15	.	TGTGCCAGTAGTCCCTTAGCGGGAACGGAAGAGACCCAGTACTTC	CASSPLAGTEETQYF
TRBD2	TRBV12-3/TRBV12-4	TRBJ2-5	15	many	TGTGCCAGCAGTTTACTAGCGGGACCAACGGAGACCCAGTACTTC	CASSLLAGPTETQYF
TRBD1	TRBV28	TRBJ1-1	15	.	TGTGCCAGCACCCCCGGGACAGGGATGAACACTGAAGCTTTCTTT	CASTPGTGMNTEAFF
TRBD1	TRBV4-1	TRBJ1-2	17	many	TGCGCCAGCAGCCTATACGGATCAGGGGGCGCAGGCTATGGCTACACCTTC	CASSLYGSGGAGYGYTF
.	TRBV27	TRBJ2-5	14	many	TGTGCCAGCAGTCCGCAGGGAATTCAAGAGACCCAGTACTTC	CASSPQGIQETQYF
.	TRBV6-2/TRBV6-3	TRBJ1-5	14	many	TGTGCCAGCAGACTACAGGGCTCTAATCAGCCCCAGCATTTT	CASRLQGSNQPQHF
TRBD1	TRBV20-1	TRBJ2-5	14	many	TGCAGTGCCGGGCGGGACAGGAGGCAAGAGACCCAGTACTTC	CSAGRDRRQETQYF
.	TRBV28	TRBJ1-2	14	many	TGTGCCAGCACCAATCCCACGACTAAATATGGCTACACCTTC	CASTNPTTKYGYTF
TRBD2	TRBV20-1	TRBJ2-5	15	many	TGCAGTGCGAACCCGGGACTAGCACCCGGAGAGACCCAGTACTTC	CSANPGLAPGETQYF
.	TRBV24-1	TRBJ2-7	10	.	TGTGCCACCAGTAATTACGAGCAGTACTTC	CATSNYEQYF